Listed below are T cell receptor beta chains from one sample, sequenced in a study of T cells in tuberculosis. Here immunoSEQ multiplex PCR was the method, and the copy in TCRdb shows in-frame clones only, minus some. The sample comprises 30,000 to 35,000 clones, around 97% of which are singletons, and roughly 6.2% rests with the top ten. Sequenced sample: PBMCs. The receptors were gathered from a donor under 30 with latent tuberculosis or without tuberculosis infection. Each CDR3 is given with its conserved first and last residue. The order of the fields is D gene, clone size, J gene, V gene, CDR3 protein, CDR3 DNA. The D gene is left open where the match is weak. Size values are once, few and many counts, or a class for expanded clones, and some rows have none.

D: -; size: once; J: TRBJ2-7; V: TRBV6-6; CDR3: CASSYSREWYEQYF; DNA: TGTGCCAGCAGTTACTCTCGGGAATGGTACGAGCAGTACTTC
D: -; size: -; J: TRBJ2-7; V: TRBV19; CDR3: CASSPGGYSYEQYF; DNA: TGTGCCAGTAGTCCCGGGGGATACTCCTACGAGCAGTACTTC
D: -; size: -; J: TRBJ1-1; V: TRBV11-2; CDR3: CASSPWGGVAAEAFF; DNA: TGTGCCAGCAGCCCGTGGGGGGGGGTAGCAGCTGAAGCTTTCTTT
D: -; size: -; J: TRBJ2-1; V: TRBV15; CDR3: CATSLRGLNEQFF; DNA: TGTGCCACCAGCTTGCGCGGCCTCAATGAGCAGTTCTTC
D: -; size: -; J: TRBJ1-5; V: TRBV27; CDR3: CASSLIQGTQPQHF; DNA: TGTGCCAGCAGTTTAATTCAGGGTACCCAGCCCCAGCATTTT
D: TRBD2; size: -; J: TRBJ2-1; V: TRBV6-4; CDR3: CASSETSGAYNEQFF; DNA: TGTGCCAGCAGTGAAACTAGCGGGGCCTACAATGAGCAGTTCTTC
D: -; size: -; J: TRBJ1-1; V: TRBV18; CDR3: CASSPSGSRLRDTEAFF; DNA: TGTGCCAGCTCACCCTCGGGCTCAAGGCTGAGGGACACTGAAGCTTTCTTT
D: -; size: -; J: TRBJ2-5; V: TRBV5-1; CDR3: CASSPGGGESETQYF; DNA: TGCGCCAGCAGCCCCGGCGGCGGAGAGTCGGAGACCCAGTACTTC
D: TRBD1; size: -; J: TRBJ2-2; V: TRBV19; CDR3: CASSKGQYTGELFF; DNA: TGTGCCAGTAGTAAGGGACAGTACACCGGGGAGCTGTTTTTT
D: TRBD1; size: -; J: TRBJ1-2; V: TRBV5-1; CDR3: CASSNGTGTNYGYTF; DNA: TGCGCCAGCAGCAACGGGACAGGGACGAACTATGGCTACACCTTC
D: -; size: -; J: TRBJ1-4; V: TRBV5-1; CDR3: CASSLREGTEKLFF; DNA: TGCGCCAGCAGCTTGAGGGAGGGGACTGAAAAACTGTTTTTT
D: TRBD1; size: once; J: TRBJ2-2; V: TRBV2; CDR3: CASSRGRQGAGELFF; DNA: TGTGCCAGCAGCCGAGGGAGACAGGGGGCCGGGGAGCTGTTTTTT
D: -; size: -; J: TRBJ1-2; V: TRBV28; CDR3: CASSAAVYGYTF; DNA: TGTGCCAGCAGCGCAGCGGTCTATGGCTACACCTTC
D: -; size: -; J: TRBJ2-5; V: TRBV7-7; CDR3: CASSFRADRETQYF; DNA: TGTGCCAGCAGCTTTCGAGCGGATAGGGAGACCCAGTACTTC
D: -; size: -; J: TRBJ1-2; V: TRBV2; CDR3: CASSETGNYGYTF; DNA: TGTGCCAGCAGTGAAACAGGGAACTATGGCTACACCTTC
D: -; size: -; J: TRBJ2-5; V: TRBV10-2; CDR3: CASKLRGAQETQYF; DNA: TGCGCCAGCAAGCTCAGGGGAGCACAAGAGACCCAGTACTTC
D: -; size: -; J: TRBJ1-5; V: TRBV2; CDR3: CASKKGGSNQPQHF; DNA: TGTGCCAGCAAGAAGGGAGGCAGCAATCAGCCCCAGCATTTT
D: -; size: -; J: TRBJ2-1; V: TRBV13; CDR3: CASSFLADYNEQFF; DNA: TGTGCCAGCAGCTTCTTGGCGGACTACAATGAGCAGTTCTTC
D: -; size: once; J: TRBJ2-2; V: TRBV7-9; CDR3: CASSFSTGELFF; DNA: TGTGCCAGCAGCTTTTCTACCGGGGAGCTGTTTTTT
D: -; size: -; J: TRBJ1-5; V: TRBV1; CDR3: CTSSQGLRNSNQPQHF; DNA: TGCACCAGCAGCCAAGGGCTCAGAAATAGCAATCAGCCCCAGCATTTT
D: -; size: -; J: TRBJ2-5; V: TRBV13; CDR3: CASSLGRLEDFKTQYF; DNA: TGTGCCAGCAGCTTAGGTAGGCTAGAGGATTTCAAGACCCAGTACTTC
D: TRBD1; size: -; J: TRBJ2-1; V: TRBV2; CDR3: CASSGTGTYNEQFF; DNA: TGTGCCAGCAGCGGGACAGGGACGTACAATGAGCAGTTCTTC
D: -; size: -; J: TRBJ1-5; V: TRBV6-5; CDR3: CANPTVWSQPQHF; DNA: TGTGCCAACCCAACTGTATGGAGTCAGCCCCAGCATTTT
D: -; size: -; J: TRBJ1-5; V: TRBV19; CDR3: CASTFTRGDLELSNQPQHF; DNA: TGTGCCAGTACCTTTACCCGGGGGGACCTTGAACTTAGCAATCAGCCCCAGCATTTT
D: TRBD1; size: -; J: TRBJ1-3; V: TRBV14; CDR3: CASSLLGTAGNTIYF; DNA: TGTGCCAGCAGCCTATTAGGGACAGCTGGAAACACCATATATTTT
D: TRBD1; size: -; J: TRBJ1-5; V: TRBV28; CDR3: CASSRRTGLNQPQHF; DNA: TGTGCCAGCAGTAGGCGGACAGGCCTTAATCAGCCCCAGCATTTT
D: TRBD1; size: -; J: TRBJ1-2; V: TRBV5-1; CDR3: CASSPTGGVLYGYTF; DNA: TGCGCCAGCAGCCCTACAGGGGGTGTCTTATATGGCTACACCTTC
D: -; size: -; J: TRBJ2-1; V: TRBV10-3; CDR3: CAISDSYNEQFF; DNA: TGTGCCATCAGTGACAGTTATAATGAGCAGTTCTTC
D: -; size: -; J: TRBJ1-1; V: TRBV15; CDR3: CATSDRPTGYTEAFF; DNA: TGTGCCACCAGCGATAGACCTACAGGGTACACTGAAGCTTTCTTT
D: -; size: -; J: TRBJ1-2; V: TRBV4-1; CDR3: CASSQGAAYGNTGGGYTF; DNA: TGCGCCAGCAGCCAAGGAGCAGCCTATGGCAATACAGGCGGTGGCTACACCTTC
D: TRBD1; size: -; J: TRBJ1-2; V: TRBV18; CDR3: CASSRMTGTDGYTF; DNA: TGTGCCAGCTCACGAATGACAGGGACGGATGGCTACACCTTC
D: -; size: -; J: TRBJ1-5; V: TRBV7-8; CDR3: CASSLFAVYSNQPQHF; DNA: TGTGCCAGCAGCTTATTTGCGGTGTATAGCAATCAGCCCCAGCATTTT
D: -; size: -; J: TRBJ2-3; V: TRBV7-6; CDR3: CASSLNSGWDTQYF; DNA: TGTGCCAGCAGCTTAAACTCCGGGTGGGATACGCAGTATTTT
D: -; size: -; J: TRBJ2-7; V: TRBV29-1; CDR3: CSVRTDYEQYF; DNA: TGCAGCGTGAGGACAGACTACGAGCAGTACTTC
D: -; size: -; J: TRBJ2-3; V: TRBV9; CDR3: CASSTRGGFATDTQYF; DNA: TGTGCCAGCAGCACGAGAGGAGGGTTTGCCACAGATACGCAGTATTTT
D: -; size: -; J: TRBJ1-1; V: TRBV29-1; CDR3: CSVEGRGNTEAFF; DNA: TGCAGCGTTGAAGGGAGGGGGAACACTGAAGCTTTCTTT
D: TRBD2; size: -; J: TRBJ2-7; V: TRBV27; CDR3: CASSSRDLAGSSYEQYF; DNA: TGTGCCAGCAGTTCGAGAGATCTAGCGGGGTCCTCTTACGAGCAGTACTTC
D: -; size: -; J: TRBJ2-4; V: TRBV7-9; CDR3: CASSPPTGMAKNIQYF; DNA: TGTGCCAGCAGCCCCCCGACGGGGATGGCCAAAAACATTCAGTACTTC
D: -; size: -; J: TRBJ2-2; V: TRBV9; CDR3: CASSPDTGELFF; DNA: TGTGCCAGCAGCCCAGACACCGGGGAGCTGTTTTTT
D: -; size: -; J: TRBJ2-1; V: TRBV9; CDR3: CASSPTGITDEQFF; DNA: TGTGCCAGCAGTCCGACAGGTATTACCGATGAGCAGTTCTTC
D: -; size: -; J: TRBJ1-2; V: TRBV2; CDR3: CASSVGAIWGYGYTF; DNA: TGTGCCAGCAGTGTGGGGGCCATTTGGGGCTATGGCTACACCTTC
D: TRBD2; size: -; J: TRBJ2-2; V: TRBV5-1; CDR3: CASSQGTSGRNTGELFF; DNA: TGCGCCAGCAGCCAAGGGACTAGCGGAAGGAACACCGGGGAGCTGTTTTTT
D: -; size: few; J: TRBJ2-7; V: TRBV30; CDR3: CAWSLFSYEQYF; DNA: TGTGCCTGGAGTCTCTTCTCCTACGAGCAGTACTTC
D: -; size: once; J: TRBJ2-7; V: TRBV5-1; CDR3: CASSPPAAGWYEQYF; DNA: TGCGCCAGCAGCCCCCCGGCGGCGGGATGGTACGAGCAGTACTTC
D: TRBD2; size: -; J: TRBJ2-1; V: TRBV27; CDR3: CASRTGLGPAEQFF; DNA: TGTGCCAGCAGGACGGGACTAGGGCCCGCAGAGCAGTTCTTC
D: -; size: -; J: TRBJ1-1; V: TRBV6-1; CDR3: CASKLWAAGNTEAFF; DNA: TGTGCCAGCAAATTGTGGGCAGCGGGGAACACTGAAGCTTTCTTT
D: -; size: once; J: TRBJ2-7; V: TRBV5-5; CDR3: CASSLRYPGTSREQYF; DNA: TGTGCCAGCAGCTTGCGGTATCCGGGAACCTCTCGGGAGCAGTACTTC
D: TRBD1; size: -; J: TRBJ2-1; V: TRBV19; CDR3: CASSRGTGVPLTSYNEQFF; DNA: TGTGCCAGCTCTCGGGGGACAGGGGTCCCTCTCACCTCGTACAATGAGCAGTTCTTC
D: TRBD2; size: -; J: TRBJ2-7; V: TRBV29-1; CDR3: CSAGLAGGYEQYF; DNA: TGCAGCGCAGGACTAGCGGGGGGCTACGAGCAGTACTTC
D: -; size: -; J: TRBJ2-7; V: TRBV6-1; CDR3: CASSDRESYEQYF; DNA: TGTGCCAGCAGTGACCGGGAATCCTACGAGCAGTACTTC
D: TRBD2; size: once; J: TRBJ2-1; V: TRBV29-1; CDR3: CSVGLAGGRSEQFF; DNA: TGCAGCGTGGGACTAGCGGGAGGGCGAAGTGAGCAGTTCTTC
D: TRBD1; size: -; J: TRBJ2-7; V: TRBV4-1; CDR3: CASSQAGTGSYEQYF; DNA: TGCGCCAGCAGCCAAGCAGGGACAGGGTCCTACGAGCAGTACTTC
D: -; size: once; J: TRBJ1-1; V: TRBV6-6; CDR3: CASSYGGSEEAFF; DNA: TGTGCCAGCAGTTACGGAGGGTCAGAAGAAGCTTTCTTT
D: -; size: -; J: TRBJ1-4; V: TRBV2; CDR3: CASSAQKEKLFF; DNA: TGTGCCAGCAGTGCGCAGAAAGAAAAACTGTTTTTT
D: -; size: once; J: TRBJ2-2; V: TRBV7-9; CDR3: CASSSLLDANTGELFF; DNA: TGTGCCAGCAGCTCGTTACTAGATGCGAACACCGGGGAGCTGTTTTTT